Below are 21 T cell receptor beta chains sequenced from a single sample in a study of T cell responses to AZD1222 COVID-19 vaccine. The repertoire was sequenced with immunoSEQ multiplex PCR; TCRdb's copy has only in-frame clones and lacks some. The sample consists of tens of thousands of clones, about 72% of them appearing once. The source was peripheral blood, collected on day 0 of AZD1222 vaccination. The receptors stem from an adult in good health.

This clone was recorded only once. This chain connects TRBV24-1 to TRBJ1-5; perhaps TRBD1 as D (5 bases). This CDR3 has 17 amino acids. V lost 2 bases, J lost 1 base, and 14 bases lay in between. CDR1 is KGHDR, CDR2 SFDVKD, per germline. CDR3 coding DNA: TGTGCCACCAGTGATTCCAGGGAGGATTGGAGCAATCAGCCCCAGCATTTT. This gives the protein CATSDSREDWSNQPQHF.

The chain couples TRBV7-8 to TRBJ2-1, with TRBD2 matching over 8 bases. In germline, CDR1 is SGHVS, CDR2 FQNEAQ. After removal of 5 bases from V and 8 bases from J, the junction contained 5 bases not matched to a gene. This CDR3 comprises 13 residues. CDR3 amino acids: CASSRRGGHEQFF. The CDR3 bases are TGTGCCAGCAGCCGACGGGGGGGACATGAGCAGTTCTTC.

The DNA for the CDR3 is TGTGCCAGCACGTTGGGAGGGGGCAACGGCTATGGCTACACCTTC. Its protein product is CASTLGGGNGYGYTF. This chain connects TRBV6-5 to TRBJ1-2, with 7 bases lining up with TRBD1. CDR1 and CDR2 (germline): MNHEY, SVGAGI. With 7 bases clipped from V and 4 bases from J, the junction kept 12 bases outside the gene matches. The CDR3 is made up of 15 amino acids.

DNA of the CDR3: TGTGCCAGCAGTCGACCAGCGGGAGGGTCGGGTGAGCAGTTCTTC. This codes for CASSRPAGGSGEQFF. The chain uses TRBV7-9 and TRBJ2-1, with 10 bases lining up with TRBD2. This CDR3 is built from 15 residues. The ends lost 6 bases at V and 9 bases at J; junction bases unmatched: 11. Germline-derived CDR1 and CDR2 are SEHNR and FQNEAQ (reference sequence).

This clone came up once. The chain couples TRBV24-1 to TRBJ2-1, with 8 bases identical to TRBD2. Germline loops: CDR1 KGHDR, CDR2 SFDVKD. With V trimmed by 0 bases and J by 5 bases, 14 bases remained unmatched. There are 19 residues in the CDR3. The CDR3 sequence is CATSDLSSGGAGVNNEQFF. CDR3 bases: TGTGCCACCAGTGATTTGTCGTCCGGGGGAGCGGGAGTCAACAATGAGCAGTTCTTC.

This clone has more than one count but fewer than ten. The V call is TRBV28, the J call TRBJ2-7; maybe TRBD2 (6 bases). Deletions cut 4 bases from V and 1 base from J, with 11 bases between. The germline CDR1 and CDR2 sequences are MDHEN and SYDVKM. The length of the CDR3 is 14 residues. CDR3 nucleotides: TGTGCCAGCAGTTCGGGACTTCTGTCCTACGAGCAGTACTTC. This encodes CASSSGLLSYEQYF.

This clone was counted a few times. The chain uses TRBV30 and TRBJ1-2, with D possibly being TRBD1 (5 bases). Germline CDR1 reads GTSNPN; CDR2 reads SVGIG (reference sequence). This CDR3 has 13 amino acids. V lost 5 bases, J lost 7 bases, and 17 bases lay in between. CDR3 loop: CAWGLNGAGGYTF. The CDR3 DNA is TGTGCCTGGGGGCTCAACGGGGCAGGTGGCTACACCTTC.

This clone was counted only a few times. The chain recombines TRBV18 with TRBJ2-5; D gene uncertain. CDR1 and CDR2 (germline): KGHSH, LQKENI. V was trimmed by 5 bases and J by 3 bases, leaving 7 bases between them. This CDR3 is 12 amino acids long. In DNA, the CDR3 is TGTGCCAGCTCAGCCACCGAAGAGACCCAGTACTTC. Translation: CASSATEETQYF. Together with reference TRBV18 and TRBJ2-5, the CDR3 gives the full variable domain: NAGVMQNPRHLVRRRGQEARLRCSPMKGHSHVYWYRQLPEEGLKFMVYLQKENIIDESGMPKERFSAEFPKEGPSILRIQQVVRGDSAAYFCASSATEETQYFGPGTRLLVL.

The chain uses TRBV19 and TRBJ2-7, with 10 bases that match TRBD1. The CDR3 runs 14 residues. CDR1 is LNHDA, CDR2 SQIVND, per germline (reference sequence). V was pared by 5 bases and J by 2 bases, with 3 bases of the junction left unmatched. The DNA for the CDR3 is TGTGCCAGTAGTGAAGGACAGGGGGCCTACGAGCAGTACTTC. Amino acids: CASSEGQGAYEQYF.

The chain carries TRBV28 and TRBJ2-1; 8 positions agree with TRBD2. The CDR3 is made up of 19 amino acids. Per the germline V gene, CDR1 is MDHEN and CDR2 is SYDVKM. J lost 1 base, V lost 7 bases, and 18 bases had no gene match. CDR3 sequence reads: CASIPPSGRAASSYNEQFF. CDR3 sequence (DNA): TGTGCCAGCATCCCGCCGAGCGGGAGAGCGGCGAGTTCCTACAATGAGCAGTTCTTC.

The J gene is TRBJ2-3, the V gene TRBV5-8; 11 bases align to TRBD2. After removal of 2 bases from V and 0 bases from J, the junction contained 11 bases not matched to a gene. CDR1 is SGHTS and CDR2 is YDEGEE in the germline V gene. The CDR3 runs to 19 residues. The CDR3 is CASSFLLAGGLRSTDTQYF. The CDR3, as DNA: TGTGCCAGCAGCTTTCTGCTAGCGGGGGGATTAAGAAGCACAGATACGCAGTATTTT. Supplemented by reference TRBV5-8 and TRBJ2-3, the full variable domain reads EAGVTQSPTHLIKTRGQQATLRCSPISGHTSVYWYQQALGLGLQFLLWYDEGEERNRGNFPPRFSGRQFPNYSSELNVNALELEDSALYLCASSFLLAGGLRSTDTQYFGPGTRLTVL.

The chain joins TRBV7-9 to TRBJ2-7, with 10 nucleotides matching TRBD2. Germline V gives CDR1 SEHNR, CDR2 FQNEAQ (reference sequence). This CDR3 comprises 14 residues. The V gene end was trimmed by 5 bases and the J gene end by 3 bases; junction bases not matched to a gene: 4. The CDR3: CASSTRTSGYEQYF. CDR3 in DNA: TGTGCCAGCAGCACAAGGACTAGCGGCTACGAGCAGTACTTC.

V is TRBV7-2 and J is TRBJ2-7; D not certain. The germline V and J ends were trimmed by 0 bases and 3 bases, with 9 bases remaining between them. Germline values: CDR1 SGHTA, CDR2 FQGNSA. The CDR3 has 14 amino acids. This CDR3 is CASSLALGVYEQYF. The CDR3 DNA sequence: TGTGCCAGCAGCTTAGCGCTGGGCGTCTACGAGCAGTACTTC.

The chain employs TRBV10-3 and TRBJ1-5, with no clear D. The CDR3 has 12 residues. V lost 6 bases, J lost 5 bases, and 8 bases lay in between. Germline V gene sequence: CDR1 ENHRY, CDR2 SYGVKD. The CDR3 reads CAIRIKDQPQHF. Here the CDR3 DNA reads TGTGCCATCAGGATTAAAGATCAGCCCCAGCATTTT.

The table lists this clone with many counts. The chain combines TRBV5-4 with TRBJ2-5; 9 bases map to TRBD1. The CDR3 consists of 14 residues. The ends lost 3 bases at V and 5 bases at J; junction bases unmatched: 5. Per the germline V gene, CDR1 is SGHNT and CDR2 is YYREEE (reference sequence). CDR3 DNA: TGTGCCAGCAGCTCACAGGGGGCGAGGGAGACCCAGTACTTC. Its translation: CASSSQGARETQYF.

The chain recombines TRBV4-3 with TRBJ2-7; the match to TRBD2 covers 7 bases. This CDR3 has 17 residues. V was pared by 0 bases and J by 2 bases, with 10 bases of the junction left unmatched. Germline V CDR1 and CDR2: LGHNA, YSLEER. The CDR3 region is CASSQDTDGRYPYEQYF. In DNA form, the CDR3 reads TGCGCCAGCAGCCAAGATACGGACGGGAGGTATCCCTACGAGCAGTACTTC.

V is TRBV29-1 and J is TRBJ1-2; 9 bases map to TRBD1. J gave up 9 bases and V 7 bases, and 6 bases lay outside the gene matches. The CDR3 loop spans 11 amino acids. Germline CDR1 is SQVTM and CDR2 is ANQGSEA. For the CDR3, the DNA is TGCAGCGAAGGACAGGGGAGTCGCTACACCTTC. It yields the protein CSEGQGSRYTF.

The chain recombines TRBV9 with TRBJ2-1, with 8 bases aligning to TRBD1. V was clipped by 3 bases and J by 3 bases; unmatched bases: 8. The CDR3 is made up of 16 amino acids. Per the germline V gene, CDR1 is SGDLS and CDR2 is YYNGEE. CDR3 nucleotide sequence: TGTGCCAGCAGCGGGGACCACAGGGGGTTCTACAATGAGCAGTTCTTC. It encodes CASSGDHRGFYNEQFF.

This clone was observed a few times. This chain uses TRBV19 with TRBJ1-5; no clear D. The CDR3 covers 14 residues. The ends were cut back, 5 bases at V and 4 bases at J, with 12 bases in the middle. CDR1 is LNHDA and CDR2 is SQIVND in the germline V gene (reference sequence). The CDR3 nucleotides are TGTGCCAGTAGTGCCCCAATAAAAAATCAGCCCCAGCATTTT. Translating gives CASSAPIKNQPQHF.

The chain joins TRBV4-1 to TRBJ1-1; D gene unclear. Germline V gene data show CDR1 as MGHRA and CDR2 as YSYEKL. Deletions cut 4 bases from V and 1 base from J, with 13 bases between. This CDR3 is 15 amino acids long. CDR3 residues: CASSPSGGANTEAFF. The DNA of the CDR3 is TGCGCCAGCAGCCCCAGTGGAGGAGCGAACACTGAAGCTTTCTTT.

V is TRBV18 and J is TRBJ1-4; D gene uncertain. Germline CDR1 reads KGHSH; CDR2 reads LQKENI. Trimming shortened V by 3 bases and J by 0 bases, and 17 bases separated the two germline ends. The CDR3 spans 18 residues. The CDR3 sequence is CASSPLAPQKATNEKLFF. CDR3 coding DNA: TGTGCCAGCTCACCCTTAGCCCCTCAAAAGGCAACTAATGAAAAACTGTTTTTT. Full variable domain (outside the CDR3, taken from reference TRBV18 and TRBJ1-4): NAGVMQNPRHLVRRRGQEARLRCSPMKGHSHVYWYRQLPEEGLKFMVYLQKENIIDESGMPKERFSAEFPKEGPSILRIQQVVRGDSAAYFCASSPLAPQKATNEKLFFGSGTQLSVL.